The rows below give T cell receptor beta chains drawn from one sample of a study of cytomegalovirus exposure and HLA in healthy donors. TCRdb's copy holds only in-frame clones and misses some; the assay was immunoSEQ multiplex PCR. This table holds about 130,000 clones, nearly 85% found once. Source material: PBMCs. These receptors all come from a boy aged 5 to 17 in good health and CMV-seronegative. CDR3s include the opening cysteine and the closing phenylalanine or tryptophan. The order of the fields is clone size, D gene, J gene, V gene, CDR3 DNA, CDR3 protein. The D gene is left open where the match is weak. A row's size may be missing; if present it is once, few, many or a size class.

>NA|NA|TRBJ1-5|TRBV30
TGTGCCCAAGCCAAAGGAGGTGGGAGCAATCAGCCCCAGCATTTT
CAQAKGGGSNQPQHF
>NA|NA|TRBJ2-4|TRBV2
TGTGCCAGCCGGGCAGCCGAGGGAAACATTCAGTACTTC
CASRAAEGNIQYF
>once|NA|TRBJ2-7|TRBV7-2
TGTGCCAGCAGCACAGGACAGCCAAGCTCCTACGAGCAGTACTTC
CASSTGQPSSYEQYF
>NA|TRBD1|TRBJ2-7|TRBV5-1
TGCGCCAGCAGCTTGGGACTCCCCGGGACAGGGGACGAGCAGTACTTC
CASSLGLPGTGDEQYF
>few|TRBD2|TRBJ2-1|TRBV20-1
TGCAGTGCTAGGAGCGGGGTTGAGCAGTTCTTC
CSARSGVEQFF
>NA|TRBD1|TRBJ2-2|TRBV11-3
TGTGCCAGCAGCTCGACAGGGGTGGGCACCGGGGAGCTGTTTTTT
CASSSTGVGTGELFF
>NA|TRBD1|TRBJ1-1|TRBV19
TGTGCCAGTAGTATCCGACAGGGCATGAACACTGAAGCTTTCTTT
CASSIRQGMNTEAFF
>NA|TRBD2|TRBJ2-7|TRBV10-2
TGCGCCAGCGGGACTAGCGGGATGGGGGAGCAGTACTTC
CASGTSGMGEQYF
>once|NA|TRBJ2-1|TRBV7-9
TGTGCCAGCAGCCCGGAGGGCAGGAATGAGCAGTTCTTC
CASSPEGRNEQFF
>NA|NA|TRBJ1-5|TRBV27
TGTGCCAGCAGTTTATACCAAGGACATAGCAATCAGCCCCAGCATTTT
CASSLYQGHSNQPQHF
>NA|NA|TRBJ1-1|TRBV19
TGTGCCAGTACCCCAAACGAGAGATTAGCTGAAGCTTTCTTT
CASTPNERLAEAFF
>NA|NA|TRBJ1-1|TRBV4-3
TGCGCCAGCAGCCAAGATAGCGGGGCGGGTGGGACTGAAGCTTTCTTT
CASSQDSGAGGTEAFF
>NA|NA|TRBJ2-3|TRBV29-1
TGCAGCGTTCAGGACTCAGTCAATACGCAGTATTTT
CSVQDSVNTQYF
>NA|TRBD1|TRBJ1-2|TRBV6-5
TGTGCCAGCAGTCTTACAGGGGTCTATGGCTACACCTTC
CASSLTGVYGYTF
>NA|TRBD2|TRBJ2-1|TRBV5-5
TGTGCCAGCAGCTTCTCGCCCAGCGGGGGGACCTACAATGAGCAGTTCTTC
CASSFSPSGGTYNEQFF
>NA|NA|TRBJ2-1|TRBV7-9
TGTGCCAGCAGCTTAGCGGAACCCGGGGGTAATGAGCAGTTCTTC
CASSLAEPGGNEQFF
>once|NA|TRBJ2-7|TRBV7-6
TGTGCCAGCAGCCAACCTAACGGGAGTATGAGTTACGAGCAGTACTTC
CASSQPNGSMSYEQYF
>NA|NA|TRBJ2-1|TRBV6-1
TGTGCCAGCAGTGACCCGGACTCCGATGAGCAGTTCTTC
CASSDPDSDEQFF
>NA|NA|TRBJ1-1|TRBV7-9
TGTGCCAGCCCGGAGGGCCCTTCAGGGACTGAAGCTTTCTTT
CASPEGPSGTEAFF
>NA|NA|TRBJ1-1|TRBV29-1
TGCAGCGTTGAAGATCAGGGCACGGCGACTGACACTGAAGCTTTCTTT
CSVEDQGTATDTEAFF
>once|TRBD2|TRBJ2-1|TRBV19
TGTGCCAGTAGTTTCGGGACTAGCGGGCATACCTACAATGAGCAGTTCTTC
CASSFGTSGHTYNEQFF
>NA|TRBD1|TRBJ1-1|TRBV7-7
TGTGCCAGCAGCCCCTCGGAAGTACAGGGGCTGAACACTGAAGCTTTCTTT
CASSPSEVQGLNTEAFF
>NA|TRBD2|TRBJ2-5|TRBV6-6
TGTGCCAGCAGTTACGGCGGGAGTAATGAAGAGACCCAGTACTTC
CASSYGGSNEETQYF
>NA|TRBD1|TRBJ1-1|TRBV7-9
TGTGCCAGCAGCCCCAGACAGGGGAGGGGGGCTGAAGCTTTCTTT
CASSPRQGRGAEAFF
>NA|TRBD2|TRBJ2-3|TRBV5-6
TGTGCCAGCAGCTTGGCCGGGGGAGCGGGAGGTGCAGATACGCAGTATTTT
CASSLAGGAGGADTQYF
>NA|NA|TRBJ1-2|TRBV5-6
TGTGCCAGCAGCTTGGGGGGCGGCTACACCTTC
CASSLGGGYTF
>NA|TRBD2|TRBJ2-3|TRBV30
TGTGCCTGGAGTGTATTTGGCAGCGGGGGGCAGTATTTT
CAWSVFGSGGQYF
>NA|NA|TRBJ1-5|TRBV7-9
TGTGCCAGCAGCTTAGGGCAGTCTAGCAATCAGCCCCAGCATTTT
CASSLGQSSNQPQHF
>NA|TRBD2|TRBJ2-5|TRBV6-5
TGTGCCAGCAGCCCACCAGCGGGAGGTCAAGAGACCCAGTACTTC
CASSPPAGGQETQYF